One and the same sample provided the 23 T cell receptor beta chains below, sequenced in a study of tissue T cells after allogeneic stem cell transplantation (dated by TCRdb to between 2022 and 2023). Explained via the paper, the time point label denotes: mouse harvest day 7 after allogeneic transplant. Each mouse graft consisted of 10^7 T-cell-depleted bone marrow cells plus 10^6 splenic CD5+ T cells and was given by tail vein injection. Library construction relied on the immunoSEQ multiplex PCR assay. TCRdb mirrors the immuneACCESS table, restricted to in-frame sequences. Some clones are absent from its copies; in checked studies, under half trace to an unresolved V gene, and the reason for the others is unknown. This sample holds about 8,200 clones; roughly 51% were observed only once. Around 8% of the sample is in the top ten clones. Sequencing was performed on gut tissue. The receptors derive from a female BALB/c mouse given C57BL/6 T cells with graft-versus-host disease after an allogeneic hematopoietic cell transplant.

Comment on this clone: Any gene name here is a mouse gene name. CDR3 sequence: CTCSVRDWGGAQNTLYF. The sequenced part of the CDR3 DNA is TGCACCTGCAGTGTCCGGGACTGGGGGGGGGCTCAAAACACCTTGTAC. This sequence joins TRBV1 and TRBJ2-4; 13 bases align to TRBD2. Read data end 1 residue before the CDR3 end; the end is taken from the germline J gene. There are 17 residues in the CDR3. J gave up 2 bases and V 4 bases, and 6 bases lay outside the gene matches. Germline CDR1 NSQYPW, CDR2 LRSPGD (reference sequence).

This clone was recorded a few times. Gene and germline names: mouse. The DNA ends 1 residue before the CDR3 does, and the rest of the CDR3 is filled in from the germline J gene. The chain joins TRBV3 to TRBJ2-1; 9 nucleotides match TRBD2. The germline V gene encodes CDR1 SNHLY and CDR2 FYNGKV (reference sequence). This CDR3 is 15 amino acids long. V trimming: 5 bases; J trimming: 0 bases; junction bases outside the gene matches: 2. The CDR3 region is CASSRLGVNYAEQFF. CDR3 bases read: TGTGCCAGCAGCCGACTGGGGGTTAACTATGCTGAGCAGTTC.

Regarding this clone: Gene labels here are mouse ones. The CDR3 end falls 1 residue outside the read, so it is completed with the germline J gene. J is TRBJ2-5 and V is TRBV13-1; D possibly matches TRBD1 or TRBD2 (5 bases each). The CDR3 runs 14 residues. The V end lost 3 bases, the J end lost 3 bases, and 11 bases lay between the germline ends. Germline CDR1 NSHNY, CDR2 SYGAGN. CDR3 bases read: TGTGCCAGCAGTGTCGGGGCGCGACAAGACACCCAGTAC. Residues: CASSVGARQDTQY. The entire CDR3 reads CASSVGARQDTQYF.

Within the sample, this clone is medium-sized. Germline and genes: mouse. Coverage ceases 1 residue before the CDR3 finishes, and the germline J gene fills in the end. The rearrangement links TRBV31 to TRBJ2-1; 10 nucleotides match TRBD2. Germline-derived CDR1 and CDR2 are GKSSPN and SITVG. V shed 7 bases, J shed 5 bases, and the junction held 5 bases outside the gene matches. CDR3 size: 13 residues. CDR3 residues: CAYTDWGDAEQFF. The CDR3 DNA, read in part, is TGTGCCTACACTGACTGGGGGGATGCTGAGCAGTTC.

About this clone: These gene names are mouse names. The CDR3 extends 1 residue past the end of the read, so its final part is completed from the germline J gene. V is TRBV13-1 and J is TRBJ2-7; 7 bases are a match to TRBD2. CDR1 and CDR2 from the germline V gene are NSHNY and SYGAGN. The CDR3 has 15 residues. Trimming at V came to 1 base and at J to 0 bases, leaving 4 bases not matched to a gene. This CDR3 reads CASSDRGGSSYEQYF. The part of the CDR3 DNA that was read is TGTGCCAGCAGTGATCGGGGGGGGAGCTCCTATGAACAGTAC.

As regards this clone: The gene symbols are mouse symbols. The CDR3 is cut off 1 residue early in the read; its end comes from the germline J gene. V gene TRBV26 combines with J gene TRBJ1-1; maybe TRBD1 (5 bases). The CDR3 length is 14 residues. CDR1 and CDR2 (germline): KGHPV, FQNQEV (reference sequence). Trimming shortened V by 4 bases and J by 1 base, and 10 bases separated the two germline ends. The sequenced part of the CDR3 DNA is TGTGCCAGCAGTCCAACCGGGACGAACACAGAAGTCTTC. This sequence encodes CASSPTGTNTEVF. The CDR3 in full is CASSPTGTNTEVFF.

Turning to this clone: The genes are named according to mouse. The read is 1 residue too short to cover the CDR3 end, so that end is filled in from the germline J gene. The chain is built from TRBV23 and TRBJ1-2; no DNA check was done on the table's D call, TRBD1. The germline V gene encodes CDR1 KGHTA and CDR2 FQNQQP. The CDR3 spans 13 residues. CDR3 sequence: CSSSRQANSDYTF. CDR3 bases read: TGCTCCAGCAGTCGACAAGCAAACTCCGACTACACC.

This clone was counted only a few times. Genes and germline come from the mouse. Sequencing ends 1 residue short of the CDR3 end; the germline J gene provides the rest. This chain links TRBV1 with TRBJ2-4; 12 bases match TRBD2. The germline V gene encodes CDR1 NSQYPW and CDR2 LRSPGD (reference sequence). Trimming took 4 bases from V and 1 from J; bases not matched to a gene: 0. The CDR3 runs 15 residues. Partial CDR3 DNA: TGCACCTGCAGTGGGGACTGGGGGGGTCAAAACACCTTGTAC. Its translation: CTCSGDWGGQNTLY. The complete CDR3 protein is CTCSGDWGGQNTLYF.

As regards this clone: The genes and germline here are from mouse. With the read ending 1 residue before the CDR3 end, the germline J gene is used to fill in that end. The chain employs TRBV3 and TRBJ2-5; a possible D gene is TRBD1 (6 bases). The CDR3 runs 14 residues. V was pared by 3 bases and J by 2 bases, with 9 bases between. Germline loops: CDR1 SNHLY, CDR2 FYNGKV (reference sequence). The CDR3: CASSFRDTQDTQYF. The CDR3 DNA, read in part, is TGTGCCAGCAGCTTCAGGGACACCCAAGACACCCAGTAC.

Remarks on this clone: Each gene name is a mouse one. The read terminates 1 residue before the CDR3 end, so the remaining end is supplied by the germline J gene. The chain links TRBV26 to TRBJ1-3, with D maybe TRBD1 (5 bases). There are 14 residues in the CDR3. Germline CDR1 and CDR2: KGHPV and FQNQEV (reference sequence). Trimming took 4 bases from V and 0 from J, leaving 7 bases between them. Incomplete CDR3 DNA: TGTGCCAGCAGTCCGACAGTTTCTGGAAATACGCTCTAT. It encodes CASSPTVSGNTLY. Given in full, the CDR3 is CASSPTVSGNTLYF.

This clone appeared a few times. Mouse gene names apply. The CDR3 extends 1 residue past the end of the read, so its final part is completed from the germline J gene. This sequence joins TRBV26 and TRBJ1-5, with a weak D call TRBD1 (6 bases). Trimming took 3 bases from V and 7 from J, leaving 10 bases between them. This CDR3 has 13 residues. Germline V gene sequence: CDR1 KGHPV, CDR2 FQNQEV (reference sequence). CDR3 loop: CASSLPRGQAPLF. The sequenced CDR3 bases are TGTGCCAGCAGTCTCCCCAGGGGACAGGCTCCGCTT.

This clone was seen only a few times. Mouse gene names apply. The read finishes 1 residue shy of the CDR3 end, and the germline J gene is used to complete it. The V and J genes are TRBV14 and TRBJ1-5, with 8 bases aligning to TRBD1. The CDR3 runs 15 residues. Germline V CDR1 and CDR2: SGHDT, FRDEAV. After removal of 4 bases from V and 0 bases from J, the junction contained 3 bases not matched to a gene. The CDR3 spells CASSDRGYNNQAPLF. The DNA read from the CDR3 is TGTGCCAGCAGTGACAGGGGCTATAACAACCAGGCTCCGCTT.

For this clone: The genes and germline here are from mouse. The CDR3 end falls 1 residue outside the read, so it is completed with the germline J gene. This sequence joins TRBV12-1 and TRBJ2-7; no definite D call. Trimming took off 0 bases at V and 4 bases at J, with 6 bases between the two ends. CDR1 SGHSN and CDR2 HYEKVE come from the germline V gene. The CDR3 length is 12 residues. Partial CDR3 DNA: TGTGCCAGCTCTCTCGCACATTATGAACAGTAC. Amino acids: CASSLAHYEQY. The entire CDR3 is CASSLAHYEQYF.

Turning to this clone: Germline and genes here are mouse. Partial CDR3 DNA: TGTGCCAGCCCACCCTGGGGGGGGGACACCCAGTAC. Protein sequence: CASPPWGGDTQY. The entire CDR3 is CASPPWGGDTQYF. The rearrangement uses TRBV13-1 and TRBJ2-5, with 9 nucleotides matching TRBD2. Read data end 1 residue before the CDR3 end; the end is taken from the germline J gene. The V gene's germline CDR1 is NSHNY and CDR2 SYGAGN. With 7 bases clipped from V and 6 bases from J, the junction kept 6 bases outside the gene matches. This CDR3 has 13 residues.

This clone was recorded once. These gene names are mouse names. The read comes to an end 1 residue before the CDR3 does, leaving the germline J gene to fill in the end. The rearrangement joins TRBV26 to TRBJ2-3; 8 nucleotides align to TRBD2. Per germline, CDR1 KGHPV and CDR2 FQNQEV (reference sequence). CDR3 length: 16 amino acids. Trimming took 2 bases from V and 0 from J; bases not matched to a gene: 4. The CDR3 bases that were read are TGTGCCAGCAGTCTGGGGGGGGCGGGGAGTGCAGAAACGCTGTAT. This sequence encodes CASSLGGAGSAETLY. The entire CDR3 protein is CASSLGGAGSAETLYF.

With regard to this clone: Gene names denote mouse genes. The DNA ends 1 residue before the CDR3 does, and the rest of the CDR3 is filled in from the germline J gene. The rearrangement joins TRBV31 to TRBJ2-1, with TRBD2 as a possible D gene (7 bases). V was pared by 0 bases and J by 3 bases, with 9 bases between. Germline CDR1 GKSSPN, CDR2 SITVG. This CDR3 region has 14 residues. CDR3 protein: CAWSLRGGYAEQFF. CDR3 DNA, as far as it was read: TGTGCCTGGAGTCTAAGGGGGGGCTATGCTGAGCAGTTC.

Regarding this clone: The listed genes are named as in mouse. The CDR3 extends 1 residue past the end of the read, so its final part is completed from the germline J gene. This sequence joins TRBV23 and TRBJ1-1; the table names TRBD1, a call not compared with the DNA. There are 12 residues in the CDR3. Looked up from germline, CDR1 is KGHTA and CDR2 is FQNQQP. Partial CDR3 DNA: TGCTCCAGCAGTCTTCAGGGGACAGAAGTCTTC. It encodes CSSSLQGTEVF. The complete CDR3 reads CSSSLQGTEVFF. Filled out from reference TRBV23 and TRBJ1-1, the complete variable domain reads DAAVTQKPRYLIKMKGQEAEMKCIPEKGHTAVFWYQQKQSKELKFLIYFQNQQPLDQIDMVKERFSAVCPSSSLCSLGIRTCEAEDSALYLCSSSLQGTEVFFGKGTRLTVV.

Notes on this clone: Gene names refer to mouse genes. Sequencing ends 1 residue short of the CDR3 end; the germline J gene provides the rest. V and J are TRBV2 and TRBJ2-2, with TRBD1 identical over 10 bases. CDR3 length: 15 residues. J was trimmed by 2 bases and V by 3 bases; bases with no gene match: 0. The germline V gene has CDR1 LGHNA and CDR2 YSYQKL. The DNA read from the CDR3 is TGTGCCAGCAGCCAGGGACAGGGGAACACCGGGCAGCTCTAC. Residues: CASSQGQGNTGQLY. The entire CDR3 protein is CASSQGQGNTGQLYF.

This clone was found a few times. Each gene name is a mouse one. The CDR3 end is not reached by the read, which stops 1 residue before it; the germline J gene fills it in. The chain uses TRBV2 and TRBJ1-2, with a weak D call TRBD1 (5 bases). The CDR3 length is 14 residues. CDR1 LGHNA and CDR2 YSYQKL come from the germline V gene. The ends were cut back, 1 base at V and 1 base at J, with 7 bases in the middle. The CDR3 DNA, read in part, is TGTGCCAGCAGCCAAGGACAGAAAAACTCCGACTACACC. Amino acids: CASSQGQKNSDYT. The whole CDR3 region reads CASSQGQKNSDYTF.

By proportion, this clone is medium-sized. Gene labels here are mouse ones. CDR3 amino acids: CASSPGTGVFEQYF. The DNA read from the CDR3 is TGTGCCAGCAGTCCCGGGACAGGGGTGTTTGAACAGTAC. The chain has TRBV19 and TRBJ2-7; 10 bases match TRBD1. The read ends 1 residue shy of where the CDR3 ends; the end is completed using the germline J gene. This CDR3 is built from 14 residues. Germline V gene sequence: CDR1 FNHDT, CDR2 SITEND (reference sequence). Trimming cost V 4 bases and J 6 bases; bases outside gene matches: 7.

Concerning this clone: The germline and genes are mouse ones. The read is 1 residue too short to cover the CDR3 end, so that end is filled in from the germline J gene. The J gene is TRBJ2-3, the V gene TRBV3; TRBD2 matches 7 bases. V dropped 3 bases and J dropped 1; count of bases not matched to a gene: 1. The germline gives CDR1 SNHLY, CDR2 FYNGKV (reference sequence). This CDR3 contains 14 residues. The CDR3 spells CASSLGGGAETLYF. The sequenced part of the CDR3 DNA is TGTGCCAGCAGCTTGGGGGGGGGTGCAGAAACGCTGTAT. Complete variable domain (other parts from reference TRBV3 and TRBJ2-3): GPKVLQIPSHQIIDMGQMVTLNCDPVSNHLYFYWYKQILGQQMEFLVNFYNGKVMEKSKLFKDQFSVERPDGSYFTLKIQPTALEDSAVYFCASSLGGGAETLYFGSGTRLTVL.

This clone turned up a few times. All gene names here are mouse names. From the germline J gene comes the end of the CDR3, since the read stops 1 residue before it. This chain connects TRBV15 to TRBJ2-7; either TRBD1 or TRBD2 may supply D (5 bases each). V lost 0 bases and J lost 0, with 9 bases in between. The germline gives CDR1 SGHND, CDR2 FRSKSL. The CDR3 is made up of 15 amino acids. The CDR3 spells CASSLAVGLSYEQYF. The part of the CDR3 DNA that was read is TGTGCCAGCAGTTTAGCCGTGGGGCTCTCCTATGAACAGTAC.

Concerning this clone: Genes and germline come from the mouse. Other DNA sequences in this sample translate to the same CDR3. The CDR3 DNA, read in part, is TGTGCCAGCTCTCTCGACTGGGGGGGGCGGGGGGCAGAAACGCTGTAT. It encodes CASSLDWGGRGAETLY. The whole CDR3 protein reads CASSLDWGGRGAETLYF. The chain employs TRBV12-1 and TRBJ2-3, with 11 bases aligning to TRBD2. Coverage ceases 1 residue before the CDR3 finishes, and the germline J gene fills in the end. Germline V CDR1 and CDR2: SGHSN, HYEKVE. CDR3 length equals 17 residues. Trimming took 0 bases from V and 3 from J; bases not matched to a gene: 7. Looking up the rest from reference TRBV12-1 and TRBJ2-3 gives the full variable domain: DSGVVQSPRHIIKEKGGRSVLTCIPISGHSNVVWYQQTLGKELKFLIQHYEKVERDKGFLPSRFSVQQFDDYHSEMNMSALELEDSAMYFCASSLDWGGRGAETLYFGSGTRLTVL.